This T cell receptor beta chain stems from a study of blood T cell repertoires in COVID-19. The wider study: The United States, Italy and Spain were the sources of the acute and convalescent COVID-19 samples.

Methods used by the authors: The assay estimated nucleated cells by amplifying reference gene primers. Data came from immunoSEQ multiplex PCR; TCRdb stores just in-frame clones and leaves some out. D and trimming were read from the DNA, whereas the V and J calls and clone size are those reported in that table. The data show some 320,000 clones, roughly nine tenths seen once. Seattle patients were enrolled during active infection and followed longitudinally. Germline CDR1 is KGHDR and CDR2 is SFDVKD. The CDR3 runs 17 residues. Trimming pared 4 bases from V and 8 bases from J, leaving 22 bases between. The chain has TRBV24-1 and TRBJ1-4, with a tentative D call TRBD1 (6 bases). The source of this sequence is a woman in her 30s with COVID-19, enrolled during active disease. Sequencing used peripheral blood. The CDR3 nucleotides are TGTGCCACCAGTGAGGGGGCTACAGGGTTCGTGGACGAAAAACTGTTTTTT. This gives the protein CATSEGATGFVDEKLFF.